Sequencing of this TCR beta chain was carried out in a study of cytomegalovirus exposure and HLA in healthy donors. Study-wide findings and caveats: 150 to 200 TCR beta chains were listed as cytomegalovirus-associated. Several top significant clusters appeared, in a later analysis, to be linked to common viral pathogens. Within an earlier analysis, most TCR beta V segments proved productive either about 90% or about 30% of the time. A few CMV-associated chains were confirmed in vitro to be specific for CMV antigens.

Notes on this clone: Its antigen is undetermined.

The PCR made use of 60 Vbeta and 13 Jbeta primers. The protocol was immunoSEQ multiplex PCR, while the TCRdb copy is restricted to in-frame clones and leaves out a portion. The sample has 100,000 to 150,000 clones, roughly four fifths seen once. Sequencing was done on a sample of PBMCs. The TCR comes from a boy aged 5-17 years in good health and CMV-seronegative.

CDR3 sequence (DNA): TGTGCCAGCAGCTTTGTGAGGTCTTCCTACGAGCAGTACTTC. Translating it yields CASSFVRSSYEQYF. This sequence joins TRBV7-2 and TRBJ2-7; no clear D gene. The V gene lost 3 bases and the J gene lost 1 base, with 10 bases spanning the gap. Germline V gene sequence: CDR1 SGHTA, CDR2 FQGNSA. The CDR3 sequence is 14 residues long.